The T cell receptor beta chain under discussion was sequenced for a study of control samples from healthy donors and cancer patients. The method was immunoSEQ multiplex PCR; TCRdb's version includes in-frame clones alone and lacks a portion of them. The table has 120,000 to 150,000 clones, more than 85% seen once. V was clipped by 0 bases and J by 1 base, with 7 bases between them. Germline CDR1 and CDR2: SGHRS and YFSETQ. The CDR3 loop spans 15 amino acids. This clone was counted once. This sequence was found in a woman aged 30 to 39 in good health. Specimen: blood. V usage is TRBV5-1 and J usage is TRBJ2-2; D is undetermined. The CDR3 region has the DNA TGCGCCAGCAGCTTGGGCAGACTGAACACCGGGGAGCTGTTTTTT. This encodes CASSLGRLNTGELFF.